This T cell receptor (beta chain) comes out of a study of T cell repertoires in cytomegalovirus infection. TCRdb redid the calling of the reads with MiXCR, one entry per CDR3 protein. Of fewer than 550,000 distinct CDR3 sequences in the sample, 16% were seen once. Trimming shortened V by 3 bases and J by 6 bases, and 4 bases separated the two germline ends. Per germline, CDR1 SEHNR and CDR2 FQNEAQ (reference sequence). The CDR3 totals 11 residues. This clonotype was found many times. The sequence was collected from a human donor in good health (CMV status not recorded). Some clones in this sample may be carry-over from other donors' samples. This chain connects TRBV7-9 to TRBJ2-3; D is uncertain. The sample was CD8+ T cells from PBMCs. The CDR3 nucleotides are TGTGCCAGCAGCTTTAAGGATACGCAGTATTTT. Translation: CASSFKDTQYF.